These T cell receptor beta chains were read from a single sample in a study of long-term antiretroviral therapy in people with HIV. Sequencing used immunoSEQ multiplex PCR; TCRdb keeps in-frame clones, though not all of them. This table holds 25,000 to 35,000 clones, approximately 84% found once. Here the sequenced sample was unsorted PBMCs, taken 3.1 years after starting antiretroviral therapy. The source is a woman between 50 and 59 years old with HIV. The CDR3 runs from the conserved cysteine through the conserved F or W. A D gene is named only where the DNA matches it firmly. Where a row states a size, it is once, few, many or the class of an expanded clone; other rows omit it.

clone_size | d_call | j_call | v_call | cdr3_nt | cdr3_aa
- | TRBD2 | TRBJ2-4 | TRBV19 | TGTGCCAGTAGTACCCCGGGGGGTCGGGGGGATCTAGCCAAAAACATTCAGTACTTC | CASSTPGGRGDLAKNIQYF
- | - | TRBJ1-1 | TRBV11-3 | TGTGCCAGCAGCCACGGGGGCACAGGGCAGGCTTTCTTT | CASSHGGTGQAFF
- | - | TRBJ1-3 | TRBV5-1 | TGCGCCAGCAGCTTAGGGGGGACCTCTGGAAACACCATATATTTT | CASSLGGTSGNTIYF
- | TRBD1 | TRBJ2-5 | TRBV18 | TGTGCCAGCTCACCACCGAATCGGGACAGAGATGTTTCGACCCAGTACTTC | CASSPPNRDRDVSTQYF
- | - | TRBJ2-2 | TRBV18 | TGTGCCAGCTCACCGAATCACGGGGTTCCCGGGGAGCTGTTTTTT | CASSPNHGVPGELFF
- | - | TRBJ2-6 | TRBV4-1 | TGCGCCAGCAGCCAAGTCCCTTCTGGGGCCAACGTCCTGACTTTC | CASSQVPSGANVLTF
- | TRBD1 | TRBJ2-1 | TRBV5-5 | TGTGCCAGCAGCTCTACAGGGGGCAATGAGCAGTTCTTC | CASSSTGGNEQFF
- | - | TRBJ2-3 | TRBV7-9 | TGTGCCAGCAGGTTATACGGGGGAAGCACAGATACGCAGTATTTT | CASRLYGGSTDTQYF
- | TRBD2 | TRBJ2-5 | TRBV9 | TGTGCCAGCAGCGCCGGGACTAGCGGGGTCCAAGAGACCCAGTACTTC | CASSAGTSGVQETQYF
- | TRBD1 | TRBJ1-4 | TRBV10-3 | TGTGCCATCAGGCGGGACAGCAGCTTTAATGAAAAACTGTTTTTT | CAIRRDSSFNEKLFF
- | - | TRBJ1-2 | TRBV18 | TGTGCCAGCTCCCCTAGGACAGACCTCTATGTAGATGGCTACACCTTC | CASSPRTDLYVDGYTF
- | - | TRBJ2-1 | TRBV5-1 | TGCGCCAGCAGCTGGGGCCTACTCGGGGATGAGCAGTTCTTC | CASSWGLLGDEQFF
- | - | TRBJ2-1 | TRBV11-1 | TGTGCCAGCAGCTTAGTCCAGGTTTCGGGTTATGAGCAGTTCTTC | CASSLVQVSGYEQFF
- | TRBD1 | TRBJ1-2 | TRBV5-1 | TGCGCCAGCAGCTTGGGGGGACAGGGCTATGGCTACACCTTC | CASSLGGQGYGYTF
once | - | TRBJ1-2 | TRBV21-1 | TGTGCCAGCAGCAAACCCCGGACAGGGCGGAGCTATGGCTACACCTTC | CASSKPRTGRSYGYTF
- | TRBD1 | TRBJ2-3 | TRBV5-4 | TGTGCCAGCAGCTTGGCTTCCGGACAGGGGGCGAATACGCAGTATTTT | CASSLASGQGANTQYF
- | TRBD1 | TRBJ1-1 | TRBV5-1 | TGCGCCAGCAGCCCGCGGGGCCTGGGACAGAGAGACACTGAAGCTTTCTTT | CASSPRGLGQRDTEAFF
- | - | TRBJ1-6 | TRBV5-1 | TGCGCCAGCAGCTTGGAACTTACCAATTCACCCCTCCACTTT | CASSLELTNSPLHF
- | - | TRBJ1-5 | TRBV5-4 | TGTGCCAGCAGCTCGGGGGTCGGCAGGGGTTATAGCAATCAGCCCCAGCATTTT | CASSSGVGRGYSNQPQHF
- | - | TRBJ2-5 | TRBV7-3 | TGTGCCAGCAGCTTCTCCCGACAGGTAGAGACCCAGTACTTC | CASSFSRQVETQYF
- | - | TRBJ1-4 | TRBV27 | TGTGCCAGCAAGGGCTCCGGGGCATTTGAAGGTACTAATGAAAAACTGTTTTTT | CASKGSGAFEGTNEKLFF
few | - | TRBJ1-2 | TRBV7-2 | TGTGCCAGCAGCTTAGTCGGGTATGGCTACACCTTC | CASSLVGYGYTF
- | - | TRBJ1-2 | TRBV19 | TGTGCCAGTAGTATCGACCCGACTCCTGGCTACACCTTC | CASSIDPTPGYTF
- | - | TRBJ2-7 | TRBV29-1 | TGCAGCGTCAGCCTCGGGACATCCTCCTACGAGCAGTACTTC | CSVSLGTSSYEQYF
- | TRBD2 | TRBJ2-4 | TRBV15 | TGTGCCACCAGCAGACCCCGGACGGGGGGCATTCAGTACTTC | CATSRPRTGGIQYF
- | TRBD1 | TRBJ2-3 | TRBV2 | TGTGCCAGCAGTTTGACAGGGGGGAGTAGCACAGATACGCAGTATTTT | CASSLTGGSSTDTQYF
- | - | TRBJ1-1 | TRBV6-6 | TGTGCCAGCAGTTTCGGACAGAACACTGAAGCTTTCTTT | CASSFGQNTEAFF
- | TRBD2 | TRBJ2-7 | TRBV7-2 | TGTGCCAGCAGCTTAGGACAGCGGGGGCACTCCTACGAGCAGTACTTC | CASSLGQRGHSYEQYF
- | - | TRBJ2-5 | TRBV4-1 | TGCGCCAGCAGCCAACGACCCCTATTGACTGAGTACCAAGAGACCCAGTACTTC | CASSQRPLLTEYQETQYF
few | TRBD1 | TRBJ1-4 | TRBV5-8 | TGTGCCAGCACCCTGGACAGGGGATCGGCTGAAAAACTGTTTTTT | CASTLDRGSAEKLFF
once | - | TRBJ2-2 | TRBV9 | TGTGCCAGCAGCGTATACAACACCGGGGAGCTGTTTTTT | CASSVYNTGELFF
- | - | TRBJ1-2 | TRBV6-1 | TGTGCCAGCAGTGAAGGGGGGGGTCGTCCCTATGGCTACACCTTC | CASSEGGGRPYGYTF
- | - | TRBJ1-6 | TRBV6-1 | TGTGCCAGCAACAGGGAGCCTAATTCACCCCTCCACTTT | CASNREPNSPLHF
- | - | TRBJ2-2 | TRBV7-7 | TGTGCCAGCAGCTTAGGGAGTATAGCGGTGCTCACCGGGGAGCTGTTTTTT | CASSLGSIAVLTGELFF
- | TRBD2 | TRBJ2-3 | TRBV2 | TGTGCCAGCACAGGGCGGGGGAGCACAGATACGCAGTATTTT | CASTGRGSTDTQYF
- | - | TRBJ2-1 | TRBV5-1 | TGCGCCAGCAGCTTGCGGACTACCGACGACAATGAGCAGTTCTTC | CASSLRTTDDNEQFF
- | - | TRBJ2-1 | TRBV5-3 | TGTGCCAGAAGCCAAGAACCAGGGGTGGGGTACAATGAGCAGTTCTTC | CARSQEPGVGYNEQFF
- | - | TRBJ1-2 | TRBV5-4 | TGTGCCAGCGTAGGGGCTTCTAACTATGGCTACACCTTC | CASVGASNYGYTF
once | - | TRBJ1-2 | TRBV10-2 | TGCGCCAGCAGTGAGGGAAGAAGGTATGGCTACACCTTC | CASSEGRRYGYTF
- | - | TRBJ1-1 | TRBV23-1 | TGCGCCAGCAGACCAGGGGCTTTCTTT | CASRPGAFF
- | - | TRBJ1-1 | TRBV7-9 | TGTGCCAGCAGCCTATCTACTGCACCGCCGAACATGAACACTGAAGCTTTCTTT | CASSLSTAPPNMNTEAFF
- | - | TRBJ2-4 | TRBV28 | TGTGCCAGCAACCAACACGCTGTAGCCAAAAACATTCAGTACTTC | CASNQHAVAKNIQYF
few | - | TRBJ1-5 | TRBV5-6 | TGTGCCAGCAGCTTGGGAGGGGTAAATCAGCCCCAGCATTTT | CASSLGGVNQPQHF
- | - | TRBJ1-4 | TRBV7-9 | TGTGCCAGCAGCTTCTCAGGGAACGAAAAACTGTTTTTT | CASSFSGNEKLFF
- | TRBD1 | TRBJ1-1 | TRBV5-1 | TGCGCCAGCAGCTTGGCCGGGACAGGGGTAGGAACTGAAGCTTTCTTT | CASSLAGTGVGTEAFF
- | - | TRBJ1-1 | TRBV9 | TGTGCCAGCAGCGTAATATCAGCGAACACTGAAGCTTTCTTT | CASSVISANTEAFF
- | TRBD1 | TRBJ2-3 | TRBV5-1 | TGCGCCAGCAGCGCTGAACTAGACAGGGTTTCAGATACGCAGTATTTT | CASSAELDRVSDTQYF
- | - | TRBJ1-2 | TRBV19 | TGTGCCAGTAGTTCGGGGGCTGACTATGGCTACACCTTC | CASSSGADYGYTF
- | TRBD1 | TRBJ1-1 | TRBV7-8 | TGTGCCAGCAGCTTAGAAGGACAGGTAGCTGAAGCTTTCTTT | CASSLEGQVAEAFF
- | TRBD1 | TRBJ2-3 | TRBV9 | TGTGCCAGCAGCGATGGGGACAGGGTGGCCACAGATACGCAGTATTTT | CASSDGDRVATDTQYF
- | TRBD1 | TRBJ1-3 | TRBV7-8 | TGTGCCAGCAGCGGGGGACAGGGAAACACCATATATTTT | CASSGGQGNTIYF
- | - | TRBJ1-2 | TRBV2 | TGTGCCAGCAGTCTCAGCCCCAACTATGGCTACACCTTC | CASSLSPNYGYTF
- | - | TRBJ2-5 | TRBV27 | TGTGCCAGCAGATCCACCCTCCAAGAGACCCAGTACTTC | CASRSTLQETQYF
- | TRBD2 | TRBJ2-7 | TRBV6-5 | TGTGCCAGCAGTCGACAGACGGGGGGTTACGAGCAGTACTTC | CASSRQTGGYEQYF
- | - | TRBJ2-3 | TRBV6-1 | TGTGCCAGTACACCGGGGTCTAGAGATACGCAGTATTTT | CASTPGSRDTQYF
few | - | TRBJ2-2 | TRBV5-5 | TGTGCCAGCAGCTGGACGGACGGGGAGCTGTTTTTT | CASSWTDGELFF
once | TRBD1 | TRBJ1-4 | TRBV30 | TGTGCCTGGAGTTCCGGGACAGGGGGTAATGAAAAACTGTTTTTT | CAWSSGTGGNEKLFF
- | TRBD1 | TRBJ1-1 | TRBV6-5 | TGTGCCAGCAAGCTTCAGGGGGAAAACACTGAAGCTTTCTTT | CASKLQGENTEAFF
once | - | TRBJ2-5 | TRBV6-6 | TGTGCCAGCAGTTACTCAGGGGAGACCCAGTACTTC | CASSYSGETQYF
once | - | TRBJ1-5 | TRBV19 | TGTGCCAGTAGTATAGGCCGGGGCCAGCCCCAGCATTTT | CASSIGRGQPQHF